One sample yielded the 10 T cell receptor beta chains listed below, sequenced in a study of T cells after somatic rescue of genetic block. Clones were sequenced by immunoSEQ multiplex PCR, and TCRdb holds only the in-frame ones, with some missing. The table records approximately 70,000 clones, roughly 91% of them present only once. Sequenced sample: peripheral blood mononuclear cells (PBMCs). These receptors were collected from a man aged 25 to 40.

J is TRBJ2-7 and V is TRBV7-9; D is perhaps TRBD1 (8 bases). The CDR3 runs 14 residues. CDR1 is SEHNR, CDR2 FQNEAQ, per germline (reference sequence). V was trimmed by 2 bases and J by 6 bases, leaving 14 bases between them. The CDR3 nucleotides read TGTGCCAGCAGCTTAACAGGGGGGGCGGCCGAGCAGTACTTC. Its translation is CASSLTGGAAEQYF.

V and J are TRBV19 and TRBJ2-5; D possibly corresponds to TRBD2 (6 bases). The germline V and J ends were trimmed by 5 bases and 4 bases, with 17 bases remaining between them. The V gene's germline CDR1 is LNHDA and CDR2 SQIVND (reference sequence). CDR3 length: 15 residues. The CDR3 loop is CASSGGTSLRETQYF. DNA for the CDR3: TGTGCCAGTAGTGGTGGCACTAGCCTCCGAGAGACCCAGTACTTC.

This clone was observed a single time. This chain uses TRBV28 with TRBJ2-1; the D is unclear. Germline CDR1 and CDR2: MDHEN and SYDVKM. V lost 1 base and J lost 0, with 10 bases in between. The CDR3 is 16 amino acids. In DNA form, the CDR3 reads TGTGCCAGCAGTTTATTCGGCGGATACTCCTACAATGAGCAGTTCTTC. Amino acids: CASSLFGGYSYNEQFF. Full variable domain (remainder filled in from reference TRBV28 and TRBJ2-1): DVKVTQSSRYLVKRTGEKVFLECVQDMDHENMFWYRQDPGLGLRLIYFSYDVKMKEKGDIPEGYSVSREKKERFSLILESASTNQTSMYLCASSLFGGYSYNEQFFGPGTRLTVL.

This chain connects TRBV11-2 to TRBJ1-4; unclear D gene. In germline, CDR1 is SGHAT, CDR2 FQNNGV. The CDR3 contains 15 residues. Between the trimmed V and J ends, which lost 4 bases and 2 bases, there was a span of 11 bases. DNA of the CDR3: TGTGCCAGCAGCTCCCACGGGATCACTAATGAAAAACTGTTTTTT. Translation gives CASSSHGITNEKLFF.

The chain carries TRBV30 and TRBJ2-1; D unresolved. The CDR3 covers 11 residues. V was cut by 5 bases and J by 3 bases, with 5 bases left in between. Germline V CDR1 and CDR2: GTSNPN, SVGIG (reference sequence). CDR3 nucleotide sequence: TGTGCCTGGGGCGACTACAATGAGCAGTTCTTC. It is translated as CAWGDYNEQFF.

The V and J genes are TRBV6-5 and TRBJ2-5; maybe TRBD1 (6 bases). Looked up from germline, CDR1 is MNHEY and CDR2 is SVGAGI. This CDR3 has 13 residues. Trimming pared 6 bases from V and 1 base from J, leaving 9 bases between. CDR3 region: CASSPDSQETQYF. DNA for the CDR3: TGTGCCAGCAGCCCGGACAGCCAAGAGACCCAGTACTTC.

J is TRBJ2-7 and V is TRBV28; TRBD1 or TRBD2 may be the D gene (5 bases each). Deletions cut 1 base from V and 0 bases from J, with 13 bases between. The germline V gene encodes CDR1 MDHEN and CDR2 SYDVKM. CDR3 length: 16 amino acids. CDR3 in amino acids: CASSLSGQRLSYEQYF. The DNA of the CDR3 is TGTGCCAGCAGTTTATCGGGGCAGCGACTCTCCTACGAGCAGTACTTC. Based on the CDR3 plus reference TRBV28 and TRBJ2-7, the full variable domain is DVKVTQSSRYLVKRTGEKVFLECVQDMDHENMFWYRQDPGLGLRLIYFSYDVKMKEKGDIPEGYSVSREKKERFSLILESASTNQTSMYLCASSLSGQRLSYEQYFGPGTRLTVT.

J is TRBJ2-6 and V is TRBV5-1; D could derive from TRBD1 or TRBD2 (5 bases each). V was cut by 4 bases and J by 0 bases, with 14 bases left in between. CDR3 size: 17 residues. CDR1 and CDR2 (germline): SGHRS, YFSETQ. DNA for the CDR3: TGCGCCAGCAGCGGGGGACGGACGGGCTCTGGGGCCAACGTCCTGACTTTC. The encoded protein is CASSGGRTGSGANVLTF.

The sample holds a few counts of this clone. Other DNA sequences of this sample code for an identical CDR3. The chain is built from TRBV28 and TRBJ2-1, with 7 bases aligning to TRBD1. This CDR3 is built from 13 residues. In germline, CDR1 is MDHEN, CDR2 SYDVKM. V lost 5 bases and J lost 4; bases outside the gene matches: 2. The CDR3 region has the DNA TGTGCCAGCAGTCCGGGACAGTACAATGAGCAGTTCTTC. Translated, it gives CASSPGQYNEQFF.

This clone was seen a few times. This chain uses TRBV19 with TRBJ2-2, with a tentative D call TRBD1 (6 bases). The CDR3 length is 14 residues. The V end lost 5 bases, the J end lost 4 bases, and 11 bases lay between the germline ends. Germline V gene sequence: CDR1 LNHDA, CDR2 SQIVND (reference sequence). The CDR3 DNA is TGTGCCAGTAGTTGGGGCAGGGGCACCGGGGAGCTGTTTTTT. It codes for CASSWGRGTGELFF.